Listed below are T cell receptor beta chains from one sample, sequenced in a study of shared clonotypes between healthy human individuals. Some clones are missing from TCRdb's copy, which holds only in-frame ones; the method was immunoSEQ multiplex PCR. The table has 300,000 to 400,000 clones, around 67% seen once; the top ten hold about 10%. The specimen sequenced was memory CD4+ T cells sorted from blood. These receptors came from a young man in good health. CDR3s include the opening cysteine and the closing phenylalanine or tryptophan. D genes are given only for firm matches. Size is omitted from some rows. Given values are once, few, many or a class for expanded clones.

TRBJ1-2 | . | . | TRBV28 | TGTGCCAGCACTCGGACAAGTTTGGATGGCTACACCTTC | CASTRTSLDGYTF
TRBJ1-2 | . | . | TRBV20-1 | TGCAGTGCTCCCTTAAGGGGCTACACCTTC | CSAPLRGYTF
TRBJ1-5 | . | TRBD1 | TRBV6-1 | TGTGCCAGCAGTGTTTTTACCGGGACAGCTGCAGAACAGCCCCAGCATTTT | CASSVFTGTAAEQPQHF
TRBJ2-1 | . | TRBD2 | TRBV6-6 | TGTGCCAGCAGTACCCCAGGGGCGGGAGGGTCGGAGCAGTTCTTC | CASSTPGAGGSEQFF
TRBJ2-3 | . | TRBD2 | TRBV19 | TGTGCCAGTATGCGGACTAGCGGGAGTTCGAGCACAGATACGCAGTATTTT | CASMRTSGSSSTDTQYF
TRBJ2-1 | . | TRBD2 | TRBV5-1 | TGCGCCAGCAGCTTGGCCGGCGGGAGGGCAAGCGAGCAGTTCTTC | CASSLAGGRASEQFF
TRBJ2-5 | . | TRBD2 | TRBV19 | TGTGCCAGTAGTATCCCGACTAGCGGGAGGCAGACCCAGTACTTC | CASSIPTSGRQTQYF
TRBJ1-2 | once | . | TRBV5-6 | TGTGCCAGCAGCTTTGACAGTACCTATGGCTACACCTTC | CASSFDSTYGYTF
TRBJ1-2 | few | . | TRBV7-2 | TGTGCCAGCAGCAAACAGGGTTCTGGCTACACCTTC | CASSKQGSGYTF
TRBJ2-1 | . | . | TRBV6-1 | TGTGCCAGCAGTGAAAGCTGGGGAGCTTTCGATGGGCAGTTCTTC | CASSESWGAFDGQFF
TRBJ2-4 | . | . | TRBV18 | TGTGCCAGCTCACCCGACCAAGCGTACATTCAGTACTTC | CASSPDQAYIQYF
TRBJ2-5 | . | . | TRBV9 | TGTGCCAGCAGCGTAGCTACCAGCGTAGCGGAGACCCAGTACTTC | CASSVATSVAETQYF